This section outlines one T cell receptor beta chain sequence together with its context. The V and J ends lost 3 bases and 3 bases respectively, with 11 bases between them. Germline loops: CDR1 LGHNT, CDR2 FRNRAP. This CDR3 contains 14 residues. The data stem from a study of T cell changes during pregnancy in multiple sclerosis. Clones were sequenced by immunoSEQ multiplex PCR, and TCRdb holds only the in-frame ones, with some missing. Among about 84,000 clones listed, around 93% were seen once. Sequenced here: peripheral blood, sampled in the third trimester of pregnancy. The chain joins TRBV12-5 to TRBJ1-1, with a tentative D call TRBD1 (5 bases). This TCR was sampled from a female donor with multiple sclerosis, enrolled in a pregnancy study. The CDR3 DNA sequence: TGTGCTAGTGGTTTATGGGGGGAGTACACTGAAGCTTTCTTT. Encoded protein: CASGLWGEYTEAFF. Filled out from reference TRBV12-5 and TRBJ1-1, the complete variable domain reads DARVTQTPRHKVTEMGQEVTMRCQPILGHNTVFWYRQTMMQGLELLAYFRNRAPLDDSGMPKDRFSAEMPDATLATLKIQPSEPRDSAVYFCASGLWGEYTEAFFGQGTRLTVV.